This T cell receptor (beta chain) was captured in a study of T cells in Graves' hyperthyroidism and ophthalmopathy. There are many counts of this clonotype. The V segment lost 5 bases and the J segment 9 bases; nucleotides outside the gene matches: 8. Germline V gives CDR1 SGHTA, CDR2 FQGNSA. CDR3 length equals 15 residues. TCR beta CDR3 regions were amplified from RNA. A first-round RT-PCR of the TCR CDR3 used the HTBI primer set. TCRdb used MiXCR to reprocess the multiplex PCR reads, holding one entry per CDR3 protein. Of 300,000 to 350,000 distinct CDR3 sequences in the sample, about a sixth were seen once.

This receptor was identified in a woman aged 40 to 55 with Graves' ophthalmopathy. This chain uses TRBV7-2 with TRBJ2-2; 11 bases agree with TRBD2. Sequenced sample: blood. CDR3 sequence (DNA): TGTGCCAGCAGCGCTATAGCGGGAGGGCCCCGGGAGCTGTTTTTT. Its translation is CASSAIAGGPRELFF.